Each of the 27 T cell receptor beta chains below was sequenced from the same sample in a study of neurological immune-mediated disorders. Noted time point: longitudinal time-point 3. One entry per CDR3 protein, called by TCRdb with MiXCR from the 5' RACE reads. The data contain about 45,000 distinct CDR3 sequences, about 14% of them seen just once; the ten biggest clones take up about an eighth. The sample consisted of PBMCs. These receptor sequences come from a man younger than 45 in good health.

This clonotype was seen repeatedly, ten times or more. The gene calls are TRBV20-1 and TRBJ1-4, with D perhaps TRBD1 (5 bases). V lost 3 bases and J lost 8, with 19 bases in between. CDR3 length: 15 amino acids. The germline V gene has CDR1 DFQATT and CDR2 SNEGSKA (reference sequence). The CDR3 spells CSARHPGPQWEKLFF. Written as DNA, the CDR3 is TGCAGTGCTAGGCACCCGGGACCGCAATGGGAAAAACTGTTTTTT.

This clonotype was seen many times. The CDR3 bases are TGTGCCACCAGTGTGGTAGCGGGGGCCATGGATACGCAGTATTTT. This sequence encodes CATSVVAGAMDTQYF. V is TRBV24-1 and J is TRBJ2-3; 9 positions agree with TRBD2. The germline V gene has CDR1 KGHDR and CDR2 SFDVKD. With 5 bases clipped from V and 6 bases from J, the junction kept 8 bases outside the gene matches. The CDR3 runs 15 residues.

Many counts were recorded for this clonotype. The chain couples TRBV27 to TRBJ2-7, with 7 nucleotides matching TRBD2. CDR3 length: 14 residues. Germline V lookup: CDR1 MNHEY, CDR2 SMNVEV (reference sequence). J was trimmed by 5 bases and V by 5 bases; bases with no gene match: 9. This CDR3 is CASSPKAGRDEQYF. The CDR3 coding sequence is TGTGCCAGCAGTCCAAAAGCGGGAAGAGACGAGCAGTACTTC.

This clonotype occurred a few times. This CDR3 is CSARGGGGWTDTQYF. The CDR3, as DNA: TGCAGTGCTAGAGGCGGGGGAGGGTGGACAGATACGCAGTATTTT. The chain is built from TRBV20-1 and TRBJ2-3; the match to TRBD2 covers 7 bases. The V gene end was trimmed by 1 base and the J gene end by 3 bases; junction bases not matched to a gene: 7. CDR3 length: 15 amino acids. Germline lookup yields CDR1 DFQATT and CDR2 SNEGSKA (reference sequence).

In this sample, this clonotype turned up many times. The CDR3 is CSALSEDINNYGYTF. As DNA, the CDR3 is TGCAGTGCTCTATCTGAGGACATTAACAACTATGGCTACACCTTC. This chain connects TRBV20-1 to TRBJ1-2; maybe TRBD1 (5 bases). The CDR3 runs to 15 residues. V lost 5 bases, J lost 2 bases, and 18 bases lay in between. The germline V gene has CDR1 DFQATT and CDR2 SNEGSKA (reference sequence).

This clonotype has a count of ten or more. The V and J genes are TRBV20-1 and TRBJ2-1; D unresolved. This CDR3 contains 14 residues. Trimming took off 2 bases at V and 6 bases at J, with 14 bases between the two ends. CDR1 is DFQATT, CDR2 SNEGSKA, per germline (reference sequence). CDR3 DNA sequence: TGCAGTGCTAGAAAGGGTTCGGAGAGCAATGAGCAGTTCTTC. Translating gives CSARKGSESNEQFF.

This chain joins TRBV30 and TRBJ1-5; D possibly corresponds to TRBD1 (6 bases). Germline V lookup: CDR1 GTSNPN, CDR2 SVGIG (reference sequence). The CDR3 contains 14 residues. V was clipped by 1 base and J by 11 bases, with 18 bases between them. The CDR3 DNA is TGTGCCTGGAGTGCCGACCGGGGGCGATCGGCCCAGCATTTT. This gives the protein CAWSADRGRSAQHF.

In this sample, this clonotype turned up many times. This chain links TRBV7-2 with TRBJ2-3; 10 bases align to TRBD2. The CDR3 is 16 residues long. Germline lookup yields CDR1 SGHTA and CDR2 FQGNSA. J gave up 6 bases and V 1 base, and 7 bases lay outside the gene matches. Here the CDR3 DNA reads TGTGCCAGCAGCTTAGGACTAGCGGGCACGGGGGATACGCAGTATTTT. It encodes CASSLGLAGTGDTQYF.

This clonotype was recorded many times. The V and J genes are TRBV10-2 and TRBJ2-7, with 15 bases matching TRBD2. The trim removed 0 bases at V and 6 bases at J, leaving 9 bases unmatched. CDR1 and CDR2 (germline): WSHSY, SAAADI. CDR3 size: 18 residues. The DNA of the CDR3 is TGCGCCAGCAGTGAGTCGCCGGGACTAGCGGGAGGTCAGGGCGAGCAGTACTTC. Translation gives CASSESPGLAGGQGEQYF.

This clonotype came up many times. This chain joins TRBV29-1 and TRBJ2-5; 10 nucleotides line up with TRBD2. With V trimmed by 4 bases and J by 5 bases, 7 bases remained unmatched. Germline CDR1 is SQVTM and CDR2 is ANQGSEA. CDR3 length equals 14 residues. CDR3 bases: TGCAGCGTTGGGGCTAGCGGGAGTAGTGAGACCCAGTACTTC. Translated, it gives CSVGASGSSETQYF.

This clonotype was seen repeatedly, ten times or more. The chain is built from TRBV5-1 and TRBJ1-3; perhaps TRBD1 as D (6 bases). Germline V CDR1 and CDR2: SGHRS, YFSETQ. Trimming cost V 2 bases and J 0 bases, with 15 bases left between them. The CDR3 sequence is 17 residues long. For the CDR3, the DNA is TGCGCCAGCAGCTTAAGAACAGGGAGTAGCTCTGGAAACACCATATATTTT. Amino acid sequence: CASSLRTGSSSGNTIYF.

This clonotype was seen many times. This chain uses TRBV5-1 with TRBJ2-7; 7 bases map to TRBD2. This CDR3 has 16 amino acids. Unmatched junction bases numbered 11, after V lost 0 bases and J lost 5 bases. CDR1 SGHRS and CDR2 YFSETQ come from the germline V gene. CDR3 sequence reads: CASSLGGGVRRDEQYF. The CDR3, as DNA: TGCGCCAGCAGCTTGGGGGGGGGAGTCCGTCGGGACGAGCAGTACTTC.

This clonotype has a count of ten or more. The CDR3 nucleotides read TGCGCCAGCAGCCAGGGGCTTAACTATGGCTACACCTTC. Amino acids: CASSQGLNYGYTF. The chain joins TRBV5-1 to TRBJ1-2, with D perhaps TRBD1 (6 bases). V was cut by 4 bases and J by 1 base, with 8 bases left in between. Germline V gene data show CDR1 as SGHRS and CDR2 as YFSETQ. The CDR3 spans 13 residues.

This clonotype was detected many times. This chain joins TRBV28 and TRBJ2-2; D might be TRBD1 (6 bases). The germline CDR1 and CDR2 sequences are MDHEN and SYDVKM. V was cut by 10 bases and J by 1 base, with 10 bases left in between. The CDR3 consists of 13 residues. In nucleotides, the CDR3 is TGTGCCAACCAGGACAGGAACACCGGGGAGCTGTTTTTT. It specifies CANQDRNTGELFF.

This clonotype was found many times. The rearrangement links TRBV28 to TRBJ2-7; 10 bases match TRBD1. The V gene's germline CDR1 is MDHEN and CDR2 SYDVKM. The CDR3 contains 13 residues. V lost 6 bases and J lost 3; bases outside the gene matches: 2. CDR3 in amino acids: CASRTGGGYEQYF. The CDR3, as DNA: TGTGCCAGCAGGACAGGGGGCGGCTACGAGCAGTACTTC.

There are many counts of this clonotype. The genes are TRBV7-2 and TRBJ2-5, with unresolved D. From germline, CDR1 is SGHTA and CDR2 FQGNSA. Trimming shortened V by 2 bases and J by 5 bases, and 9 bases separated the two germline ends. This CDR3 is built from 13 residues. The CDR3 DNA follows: TGTGCCAGCAGCTTACTGGCGTGGGAGACCCAGTACTTC. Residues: CASSLLAWETQYF.

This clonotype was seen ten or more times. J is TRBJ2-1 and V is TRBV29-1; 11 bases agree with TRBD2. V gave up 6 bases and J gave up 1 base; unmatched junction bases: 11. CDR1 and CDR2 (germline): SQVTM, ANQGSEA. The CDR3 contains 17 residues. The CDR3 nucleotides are TGCAGCGTCTGGGGGCTAGCGGGAGGTCGATCCTACAATGAGCAGTTCTTC. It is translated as CSVWGLAGGRSYNEQFF.

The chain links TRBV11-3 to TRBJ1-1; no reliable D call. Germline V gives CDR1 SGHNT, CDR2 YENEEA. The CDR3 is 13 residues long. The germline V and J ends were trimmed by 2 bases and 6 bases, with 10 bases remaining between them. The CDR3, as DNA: TGTGCCAGCAGCTTAAGAGTTAGCTCTGAAGCTTTCTTT. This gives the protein CASSLRVSSEAFF.

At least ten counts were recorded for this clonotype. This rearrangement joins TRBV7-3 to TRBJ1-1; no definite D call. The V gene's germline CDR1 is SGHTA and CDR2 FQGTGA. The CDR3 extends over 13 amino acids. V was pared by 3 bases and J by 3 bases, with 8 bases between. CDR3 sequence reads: CASSFGVDTEAFF. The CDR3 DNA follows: TGTGCCAGCAGCTTTGGGGTCGACACTGAAGCTTTCTTT.

In DNA form, the CDR3 reads TGCGCCAGCAGCTTTGGACAGGGGGCAGATACGCAGTATTTT. This gives the protein CASSFGQGADTQYF. The chain couples TRBV5-1 to TRBJ2-3, with TRBD1 matching 10 bases. V lost 2 bases to trimming and J lost 4 bases; unmatched junction nucleotides: 1. This CDR3 contains 14 residues. Germline CDR1 is SGHRS and CDR2 is YFSETQ.

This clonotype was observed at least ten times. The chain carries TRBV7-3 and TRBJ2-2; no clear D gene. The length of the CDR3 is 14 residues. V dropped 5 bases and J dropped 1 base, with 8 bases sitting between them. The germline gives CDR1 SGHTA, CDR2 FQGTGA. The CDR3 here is CASSPLGNTGELFF. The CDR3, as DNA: TGTGCCAGCAGCCCCCTTGGGAACACCGGGGAGCTGTTTTTT.

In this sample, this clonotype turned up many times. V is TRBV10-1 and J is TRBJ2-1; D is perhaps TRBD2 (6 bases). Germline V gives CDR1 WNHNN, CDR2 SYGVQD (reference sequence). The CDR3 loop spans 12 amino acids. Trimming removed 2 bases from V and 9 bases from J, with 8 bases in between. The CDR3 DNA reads TGCGCCAGCAGTGAGCAGGGAGGTGAGCAGTTCTTC. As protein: CASSEQGGEQFF.

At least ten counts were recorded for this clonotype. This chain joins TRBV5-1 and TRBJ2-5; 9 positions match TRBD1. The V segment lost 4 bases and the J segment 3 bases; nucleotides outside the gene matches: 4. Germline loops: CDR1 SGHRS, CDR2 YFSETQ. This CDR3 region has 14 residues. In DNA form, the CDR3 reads TGCGCCAGCAGCACAAGGACAGGGGAAGAGACCCAGTACTTC. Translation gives CASSTRTGEETQYF.

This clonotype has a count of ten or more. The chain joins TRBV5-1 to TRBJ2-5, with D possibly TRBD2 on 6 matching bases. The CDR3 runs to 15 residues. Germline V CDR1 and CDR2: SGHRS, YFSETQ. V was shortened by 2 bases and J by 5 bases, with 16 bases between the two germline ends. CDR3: CASSLWRGEGETQYF. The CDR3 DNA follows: TGCGCCAGCAGCTTATGGAGGGGTGAGGGGGAGACCCAGTACTTC.

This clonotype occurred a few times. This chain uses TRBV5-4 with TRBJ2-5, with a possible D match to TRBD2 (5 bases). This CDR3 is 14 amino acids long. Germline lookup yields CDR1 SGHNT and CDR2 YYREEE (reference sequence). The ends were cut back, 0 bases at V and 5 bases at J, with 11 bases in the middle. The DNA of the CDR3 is TGTGCCAGCAGCTTGGCCCGGGATAGGGAGACCCAGTACTTC. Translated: CASSLARDRETQYF.

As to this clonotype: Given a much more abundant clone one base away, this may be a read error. CDR3 region: CASSQIDANTGELLF. Here the CDR3 DNA reads TGCGCCAGCAGCCAAATCGATGCGAACACCGGGGAGCTGCTTTTT. The chain combines TRBV5-1 with TRBJ2-2, with D perhaps matching TRBD2 (5 bases). CDR3 length equals 15 residues. CDR1 SGHRS and CDR2 YFSETQ come from the germline V gene.

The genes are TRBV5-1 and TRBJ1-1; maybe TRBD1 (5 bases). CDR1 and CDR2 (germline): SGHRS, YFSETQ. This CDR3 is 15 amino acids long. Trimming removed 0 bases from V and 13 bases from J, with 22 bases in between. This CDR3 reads CASSLAWDPGSGDFF. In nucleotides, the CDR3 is TGCGCCAGCAGCTTGGCCTGGGACCCCGGATCGGGGGATTTCTTT. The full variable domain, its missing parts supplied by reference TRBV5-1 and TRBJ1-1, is KAGVTQTPRYLIKTRGQQVTLSCSPISGHRSVSWYQQTPGQGLQFLFEYFSETQRNKGNFPGRFSGRQFSNSRSEMNVSTLELGDSALYLCASSLAWDPGSGDFFGQGTRLTVV.